These T cell receptor beta chains were read from a single sample in a study of beta chain features in type 1 diabetes. Some clones are missing from TCRdb's copy, which holds only in-frame ones; the method was immunoSEQ multiplex PCR. The sample shows about half a million clones, about 32% of them seen only once. The sample comprised naive CD4+ T cells from blood. These receptors all come from a man aged 18 to 35 in good health. Each CDR3 is given with its conserved first and last residue. A D gene is named only where the DNA matches it firmly. Some rows mark clone size as missing; the rest say once, few, many or name a class of expanded clone.

abundance | d_gene | j_gene | v_gene | CDR3aa | CDR3nt
NA | NA | TRBJ1-2 | TRBV7-2 | CASSAGVGYGYTF | TGTGCCAGCAGCGCGGGTGTAGGCTATGGCTACACCTTC
NA | NA | TRBJ2-1 | TRBV7-8 | CASKLLAPFNEQFF | TGTGCCAGCAAACTGCTAGCGCCTTTCAATGAGCAGTTCTTC
few | TRBD1 | TRBJ2-1 | TRBV7-9 | CASSPRTGKTYNEQFF | TGTGCCAGCAGCCCACGGACAGGCAAAACCTACAATGAGCAGTTCTTC
NA | NA | TRBJ2-7 | TRBV2 | CASARDGLYEQYF | TGTGCCAGCGCAAGGGACGGCCTCTACGAGCAGTACTTC
few | NA | TRBJ1-1 | TRBV16 | CASSQTVNTEAFF | TGTGCCAGCAGCCAGACAGTGAACACTGAAGCTTTCTTT
few | NA | TRBJ2-7 | TRBV21-1 | CASSKGRGPYEQYF | TGTGCCAGCAGCAAAGGCAGGGGGCCCTACGAGCAGTACTTC
few | NA | TRBJ2-5 | TRBV5-1 | CASSTFQGEETQYF | TGCGCCAGCAGCACGTTCCAGGGAGAGGAGACCCAGTACTTC
once | NA | TRBJ1-1 | TRBV30 | CAWGTLGSEAFF | TGTGCCTGGGGGACTTTGGGTTCCGAAGCTTTCTTT
NA | TRBD1 | TRBJ2-3 | TRBV11-2 | CASSLDRNLDTQYF | TGTGCCAGCAGCTTGGACAGGAACTTAGATACGCAGTATTTT
few | TRBD2 | TRBJ2-1 | TRBV28 | CASSLTSGTYNEQFF | TGTGCCAGCAGTTTGACTAGCGGGACCTACAATGAGCAGTTCTTC
NA | TRBD1 | TRBJ2-7 | TRBV15 | CATSRDGTGADEQYF | TGTGCCACCAGCAGAGATGGGACAGGGGCGGACGAGCAGTACTTC
NA | TRBD1 | TRBJ2-7 | TRBV6-6 | CASSLRQGHYEQYF | TGTGCCAGCAGTCTTAGACAGGGTCACTACGAGCAGTACTTC
few | NA | TRBJ1-2 | TRBV5-1 | CASSADGRVGYTF | TGCGCCAGCAGCGCCGACGGGAGGGTTGGCTACACCTTC
NA | NA | TRBJ2-3 | TRBV5-4 | CASSLAFGSSTDTQYF | TGTGCCAGCAGCTTGGCCTTCGGGAGTAGCACAGATACGCAGTATTTT
NA | TRBD2 | TRBJ2-1 | TRBV5-1 | CASSVTSGSLSYNEQFF | TGCGCCAGCAGCGTGACTAGCGGGAGCCTCTCCTACAATGAGCAGTTCTTC
NA | TRBD2 | TRBJ2-1 | TRBV30 | CAWSGGLAAYNEQFF | TGTGCCTGGAGTGGCGGACTAGCGGCCTACAATGAGCAGTTCTTC
NA | TRBD2 | TRBJ2-3 | TRBV7-2 | CASSFQSGRTDTQYF | TGTGCCAGCAGCTTCCAAAGCGGGAGGACAGATACGCAGTATTTT
few | TRBD2 | TRBJ2-3 | TRBV9 | CASSVLGGRFADTQYF | TGTGCCAGCAGCGTACTCGGCGGGAGATTCGCAGATACGCAGTATTTT
NA | NA | TRBJ1-5 | TRBV9 | CASSVGSFNQPQHF | TGTGCCAGCAGCGTAGGGAGCTTTAATCAGCCCCAGCATTTT
once | TRBD2 | TRBJ2-7 | TRBV19 | CASSARTRDSYEQYF | TGTGCCAGTAGTGCCCGGACTAGGGACTCCTACGAGCAGTACTTC
NA | NA | TRBJ2-2 | TRBV18 | CASSTSSLTGELFF | TGTGCCAGCTCTACGTCCAGTCTTACCGGGGAGCTGTTTTTT
NA | NA | TRBJ1-4 | TRBV25-1 | CASSEQSTNEKLFF | TGTGCCAGCAGTGAGCAATCAACTAATGAAAAACTGTTTTTT
few | NA | TRBJ1-2 | TRBV5-6 | CASSLELWGYGYTF | TGTGCCAGCAGCTTGGAACTATGGGGCTATGGCTACACCTTC
NA | NA | TRBJ2-7 | TRBV7-9 | CASRLLGAYEQYF | TGTGCCAGCAGACTATTGGGGGCCTACGAGCAGTACTTC
NA | TRBD2 | TRBJ2-1 | TRBV19 | CASSPGTSGSRSYNEQFF | TGTGCCAGTAGTCCCGGGACTAGCGGGAGTAGGTCCTACAATGAGCAGTTCTTC
NA | NA | TRBJ2-7 | TRBV5-1 | CASSGNLDGREQYF | TGCGCCAGCAGCGGCAACCTCGACGGCCGCGAGCAGTACTTC
NA | NA | TRBJ2-1 | TRBV21-1 | CASSKDPGEQFF | TGTGCCAGCAGCAAAGACCCGGGAGAGCAGTTCTTC
few | TRBD2 | TRBJ2-7 | TRBV4-3 | CASSQEREAPYEQYF | TGCGCCAGCAGCCAAGAGCGGGAGGCACCCTACGAGCAGTACTTC
few | NA | TRBJ1-2 | TRBV29-1 | CSVGQITYGYTF | TGCAGCGTTGGACAGATAACATATGGCTACACCTTC
NA | TRBD1 | TRBJ2-7 | TRBV28 | CASSLTRQGSYEQYF | TGTGCCAGCAGTTTAACCCGACAGGGTTCCTACGAGCAGTACTTC
NA | NA | TRBJ2-7 | TRBV28 | CASRRQGGTYEQYF | TGTGCCAGCAGGAGACAGGGAGGCACCTACGAGCAGTACTTC
NA | TRBD2 | TRBJ2-1 | TRBV15 | CATSSPPRGEGLGNEQFF | TGTGCCACCAGCTCCCCTCCCCGGGGGGAGGGCCTTGGCAATGAGCAGTTCTTC
few | TRBD2 | TRBJ2-1 | TRBV28 | CASSETSGSYNEQFF | TGTGCCAGCAGTGAAACTAGCGGTTCCTACAATGAGCAGTTCTTC
NA | NA | TRBJ1-2 | TRBV6-1 | CASSGTAYGYTF | TGTGCCAGCAGTGGGACAGCCTATGGCTACACCTTC
NA | NA | TRBJ2-4 | TRBV13 | CASALRGAQNIQYF | TGTGCCAGCGCCCTCCGGGGGGCCCAAAACATTCAGTACTTC
NA | NA | TRBJ2-7 | TRBV7-2 | CASSYRSSREQYF | TGTGCCAGCAGCTACCGTTCGAGTCGCGAGCAGTACTTC
few | TRBD1 | TRBJ1-5 | TRBV30 | CAWGLRGPYQPQHF | TGTGCCTGGGGACTCAGGGGGCCTTATCAGCCCCAGCATTTT
NA | TRBD1 | TRBJ2-5 | TRBV30 | CAWNRQGIRETQYF | TGTGCCTGGAATAGACAGGGGATACGAGAGACCCAGTACTTC
NA | NA | TRBJ1-2 | TRBV29-1 | CSVGLRANYGYTF | TGCAGCGTTGGACTGCGAGCTAACTATGGCTACACCTTC
NA | NA | TRBJ2-7 | TRBV11-3 | CASSPGRNEQYF | TGTGCCAGTTCCCCGGGGAGGAACGAGCAGTACTTC
NA | TRBD1 | TRBJ1-2 | TRBV30 | CAWSQQGNHGYTF | TGTGCCTGGAGTCAACAGGGGAACCATGGCTACACCTTC
NA | NA | TRBJ2-7 | TRBV29-1 | CSVEMGRERGYEQYF | TGCAGCGTTGAAATGGGGCGGGAAAGGGGCTACGAGCAGTACTTC
NA | NA | TRBJ2-7 | TRBV7-2 | CASSRPHDGVFEQYF | TGTGCCAGCAGCCGACCCCACGACGGGGTTTTCGAGCAGTACTTC
NA | NA | TRBJ2-7 | TRBV27 | CASSTLTYRVGTYEQYF | TGTGCCAGCAGTACGCTCACATACAGGGTTGGAACCTACGAGCAGTACTTC
once | NA | TRBJ2-1 | TRBV28 | CASSRTGRGDEQFF | TGTGCCAGCTCTAGGACCGGGAGAGGTGATGAGCAGTTCTTC
few | TRBD1 | TRBJ1-5 | TRBV7-2 | CASSPGTDQPQHF | TGTGCCAGCAGCCCCGGGACAGATCAGCCCCAGCATTTT
NA | TRBD1 | TRBJ1-2 | TRBV7-2 | CASSWDSSLGGYTF | TGTGCCAGCAGCTGGGACAGCTCTTTGGGTGGCTACACCTTC
few | NA | TRBJ2-1 | TRBV7-3 | CASSLRGAQGDEQFF | TGTGCCAGCAGCTTAAGGGGGGCCCAGGGCGATGAGCAGTTCTTC
NA | TRBD2 | TRBJ2-7 | TRBV5-1 | CASRRTSGSIYEQYF | TGCGCCAGCAGGCGGACTAGCGGGAGTATCTACGAGCAGTACTTC
NA | TRBD2 | TRBJ2-2 | TRBV9 | CASSVDGRYTGELFF | TGTGCCAGCAGCGTAGACGGGAGGTACACCGGGGAGCTGTTTTTT
NA | NA | TRBJ2-3 | TRBV29-1 | CSVEPGADTQYF | TGCAGCGTTGAACCTGGTGCAGATACGCAGTATTTT
NA | TRBD2 | TRBJ2-3 | TRBV29-1 | CSVGRDSSTDTQYF | TGCAGCGTGGGGAGGGACTCTAGCACAGATACGCAGTATTTT
NA | TRBD2 | TRBJ2-2 | TRBV9 | CASTLAGAGELFF | TGTGCCAGCACTCTAGCGGGAGCCGGGGAGCTGTTTTTT
few | TRBD2 | TRBJ2-3 | TRBV4-3 | CASSLQGLAEHTQYF | TGCGCCAGCAGTCTACAGGGACTAGCGGAACATACGCAGTATTTT
NA | NA | TRBJ1-4 | TRBV30 | CAWTNLGLPEEKLFF | TGTGCCTGGACCAACCTCGGACTGCCGGAGGAAAAACTGTTTTTT
once | NA | TRBJ1-5 | TRBV15 | CATSREGDLYSNQPQHF | TGTGCCACCAGCAGAGAAGGGGACCTTTATAGCAATCAGCCCCAGCATTTT
NA | NA | TRBJ2-7 | TRBV9 | CASSVAWTPEYEQYF | TGTGCCAGCAGCGTAGCCTGGACACCAGAGTACGAGCAGTACTTC
few | NA | TRBJ2-1 | TRBV2 | CASSENANSYNEQFF | TGTGCCAGCAGTGAAAACGCGAACTCCTACAATGAGCAGTTCTTC